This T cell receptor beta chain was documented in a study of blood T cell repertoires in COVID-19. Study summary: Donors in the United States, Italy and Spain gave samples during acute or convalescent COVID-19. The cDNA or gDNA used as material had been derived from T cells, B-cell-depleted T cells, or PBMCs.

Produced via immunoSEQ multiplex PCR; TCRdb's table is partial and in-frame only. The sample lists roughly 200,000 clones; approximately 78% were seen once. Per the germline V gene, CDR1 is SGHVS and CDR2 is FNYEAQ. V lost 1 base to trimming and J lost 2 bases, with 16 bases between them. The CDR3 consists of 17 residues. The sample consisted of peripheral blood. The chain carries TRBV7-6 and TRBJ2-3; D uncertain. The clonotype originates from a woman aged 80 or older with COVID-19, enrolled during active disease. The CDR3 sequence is CASSLVQDKAFTDTQYF. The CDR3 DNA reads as TGTGCCAGCAGCTTAGTACAAGACAAGGCCTTCACAGATACGCAGTATTTT.